These 7 T cell receptor beta chains came from one sample sequenced in a study of T cells in Graves' hyperthyroidism and ophthalmopathy. Regions amplified from RNA transcripts were the TCR beta CDR3 regions. First-round RT-PCR targeting the TCR CDR3 was performed with the HTBI primer set. Each CDR3 protein is one row after TCRdb ran MiXCR on the multiplex PCR reads. The table lists roughly 720,000 distinct CDR3 sequences, roughly 17% of them singletons. The sequencing input was blood. These receptors came from a man over 45 with Graves' hyperthyroidism.

V gene TRBV28 combines with J gene TRBJ1-1; 8 positions agree with TRBD1. CDR1 and CDR2 (germline): MDHEN, SYDVKM. The junction had 10 bases not matched to a gene; V was cut back by 4 bases and J by 0 bases. The CDR3 runs 17 residues. In nucleotides, the CDR3 is TGTGCCAGCAGTTCCCCGGACAGGGCGACCATGAACACTGAAGCTTTCTTT. Translation gives CASSSPDRATMNTEAFF.

This clonotype has a single count. The rearrangement links TRBV12-3 or TRBV12-4 to TRBJ1-5; 8 nucleotides align to TRBD1. The CDR3 spans 17 residues. J lost 1 base, V lost 4 bases, and 9 bases had no gene match. The DNA for the CDR3 is TGTGCCAGCAGTTCTCCCGGGACAGGAGTGAGCAATCAGCCCCAGCATTTT. Its protein is CASSSPGTGVSNQPQHF.

Comments on this clonotype: Its ends do not fully match the called genes, so a read error is possible. The V and J genes are TRBV19 and TRBJ1-1; unclear D gene. This CDR3 contains 15 residues. Germline V gene sequence: CDR1 LNHDA, CDR2 SQIVND (reference sequence). CDR3 DNA: TGTGCCAGTAGTATAGAACCAGGTATGAACGCTGAAGCTTTCTTT. Residues: CASSIEPGMNAEAFF.

As concerns this clonotype: As the CDR3 is not closed by the conserved phenylalanine or tryptophan, this likely results from a read error. The chain carries TRBV7-9 and TRBJ1-1; D is undetermined. Between the trimmed V and J ends, which lost 3 bases and 1 base, there was a span of 6 bases. Germline V lookup: CDR1 SEHNR, CDR2 FQNEAQ (reference sequence). The CDR3 is 13 amino acids. This chain's CDR3 is CASSFGGNTEAFL. CDR3 DNA: TGTGCCAGCAGCTTTGGCGGGAACACTGAAGCTTTCTTA.

A single count supports this clonotype. Possible read error: a much larger clone is one base away. V usage is TRBV6-2 or TRBV6-3 and J usage is TRBJ2-7; 13 positions match TRBD2. This CDR3 spans 16 amino acids. Germline lookup yields CDR1 MNHEY and CDR2 SVGEGT. The V and J ends lost 7 bases and 7 bases, in that order; junction bases with no gene match: 13. The CDR3 coding sequence is TGTGCCAGCACAAGGACTAGCGGGAGAAGGGGCGATGAGCAGTACTTC. This translates into CASTRTSGRRGDEQYF.

The rearrangement joins TRBV19 to TRBJ1-1, with 7 bases aligning to TRBD1. The CDR3 extends over 13 amino acids. V shed 6 bases, J shed 6 bases, and the junction held 7 bases outside the gene matches. Germline CDR1 is LNHDA and CDR2 is SQIVND (reference sequence). The CDR3 DNA reads as TGTGCCAGTAGAGACAGGGAAAGCGCTGAAGCTTTCTTT. Protein sequence: CASRDRESAEAFF.

This clonotype was seen at least ten times. The chain recombines TRBV28 with TRBJ2-5; 8 nucleotides match TRBD1. Germline V gene sequence: CDR1 MDHEN, CDR2 SYDVKM. The CDR3 is 16 amino acids. Losses at the gene ends were 5 bases for V and 4 bases for J; bases not matched to a gene: 12. Here the CDR3 reads CASSPVTGEVSETQYF. The CDR3, as DNA: TGTGCCAGCAGTCCAGTGACAGGGGAGGTTTCAGAGACCCAGTACTTC.